The 26 T cell receptor beta chains below all came from one sample that was sequenced in a study of T cell responses to AZD1222 COVID-19 vaccine. The assay was immunoSEQ multiplex PCR, and TCRdb's table has in-frame clones only and misses some. The data hold about 72,000 clones, with roughly nine tenths observed a single time. Sequencing was performed on peripheral blood, taken 28 days after the second AZD1222 dose. The receptors here all came from an adult who received the AZD1222 COVID-19 vaccine.

CDR3 in DNA: TGCGCCAGCAGCCAACTACTAGCGATGCTTAACAATGAGCAGTTCTTC. It codes for CASSQLLAMLNNEQFF. The rearrangement links TRBV4-3 to TRBJ2-1, with 7 bases identical to TRBD2. Trimming removed 2 bases from V and 5 bases from J; junction bases left unmatched: 9. Per germline, CDR1 LGHNA and CDR2 YSLEER. The CDR3 loop spans 16 amino acids.

This chain links TRBV5-1 with TRBJ1-2, with D unresolved. The CDR3 runs to 12 residues. The germline V gene has CDR1 SGHRS and CDR2 YFSETQ. Trimming stripped 2 bases from V and 6 bases from J, with 8 bases between. CDR3 sequence (DNA): TGCGCCAGCAGCTTCCTCAGCGATGGCTACACCTTC. Its translation: CASSFLSDGYTF.

This clone was seen more than once but under ten times. The rearrangement links TRBV7-2 to TRBJ1-5; no reliable D call. Trimming took 1 base from V and 5 from J, leaving 6 bases between them. There are 13 residues in the CDR3. The germline V gene encodes CDR1 SGHTA and CDR2 FQGNSA. DNA for the CDR3: TGTGCCAGCAGCTTAGGATGGTATCAGCCCCAGCATTTT. The encoded protein is CASSLGWYQPQHF.

The chain combines TRBV7-2 with TRBJ2-1; D is ambiguous. V lost 5 bases to trimming and J lost 6 bases, with 14 bases between them. CDR3 length equals 14 residues. Germline CDR1 SGHTA, CDR2 FQGNSA. The CDR3 nucleotides are TGTGCCAGCAGCCATGAATTGGGTCGCAATGAGCAGTTCTTC. Translating gives CASSHELGRNEQFF.

In DNA form, the CDR3 reads TGTGCCAGTAGTGGGCTAGCGGGCTTCGGGGAGCTGTTTTTT. Translation: CASSGLAGFGELFF. This chain connects TRBV19 to TRBJ2-2, with 8 positions matching TRBD2. The CDR3 runs 14 residues. CDR1 LNHDA and CDR2 SQIVND come from the germline V gene (reference sequence). The ends lost 5 bases at V and 7 bases at J; junction bases unmatched: 6.

CDR3 nucleotides: TGCGCCAGCAGCTTGGGACAGGTCAACGAGCAGTACTTC. Protein sequence: CASSLGQVNEQYF. V gene TRBV5-1 combines with J gene TRBJ2-7, with D tentatively TRBD1 (6 bases). The germline V gene encodes CDR1 SGHRS and CDR2 YFSETQ. The CDR3 sequence is 13 residues long. Trimming shortened V by 0 bases and J by 5 bases, and 9 bases separated the two germline ends.

This chain uses TRBV4-2 with TRBJ2-3; D not resolved. This CDR3 is 16 amino acids long. V was cut by 1 base and J by 2 bases, with 13 bases left in between. Germline V gene sequence: CDR1 LGHNA, CDR2 YNFKEQ. The CDR3 bases are TGTGCCAGCAGCCAAGGCCTTTCTCTTCCCACAGATACGCAGTATTTT. The encoded protein is CASSQGLSLPTDTQYF.

The chain uses TRBV4-2 and TRBJ2-1; D not certain. CDR1 and CDR2 (germline): LGHNA, YNFKEQ. The CDR3 consists of 11 residues. Trimming cost V 2 bases and J 7 bases, with 3 bases left between them. The CDR3 loop reads CASSQTNEQFF. As DNA, the CDR3 is TGTGCCAGCAGCCAAACTAATGAGCAGTTCTTC.

This clone was seen once. The rearrangement links TRBV7-9 to TRBJ1-1; 7 nucleotides agree with TRBD1. CDR1 and CDR2 from the germline V gene are SEHNR and FQNEAQ (reference sequence). J gave up 0 bases and V 7 bases, and 8 bases lay outside the gene matches. The length of the CDR3 is 15 residues. The CDR3 loop is CASKEGAALNTEAFF. In DNA form, the CDR3 reads TGTGCCAGCAAAGAGGGGGCAGCTTTGAACACTGAAGCTTTCTTT. Based on the CDR3 plus reference TRBV7-9 and TRBJ1-1, the full variable domain is DTGVSQNPRHKITKRGQNVTFRCDPISEHNRLYWYRQTLGQGPEFLTYFQNEAQLEKSRLLSDRFSAERPKGSFSTLEIQRTEQGDSAMYLCASKEGAALNTEAFFGQGTRLTVV.

The CDR3 region has the DNA TGTGCCACCGGGGGCTTCGAGGGGGAAAAACTGTTTTTT. It specifies CATGGFEGEKLFF. The V and J genes are TRBV18 and TRBJ1-4, with D tentatively TRBD1 (6 bases). CDR1 KGHSH and CDR2 LQKENI come from the germline V gene. The CDR3 loop spans 13 amino acids. The V gene lost 10 bases and the J gene lost 8 bases, with 17 bases spanning the gap.

The chain is built from TRBV6-5 and TRBJ1-1; D is possibly TRBD1 (5 bases). Germline assignment: CDR1 MNHEY and CDR2 SVGAGI. This CDR3 comprises 16 residues. V lost 2 bases to trimming and J lost 3 bases, with 16 bases between them. CDR3 DNA: TGTGCCAGCAGTTACAGGTTCCGGGGACGGCACACTGAAGCTTTCTTT. Its protein is CASSYRFRGRHTEAFF.

This rearrangement joins TRBV5-6 to TRBJ1-4, with TRBD1 matching 7 bases. Trimming at V came to 4 bases and at J to 3 bases, leaving 3 bases not matched to a gene. CDR1 is SGHDT and CDR2 is YYEEEE in the germline V gene. The CDR3 spans 14 residues. CDR3 residues: CASSRGTANEKLFF. The CDR3 DNA reads as TGTGCCAGCAGCCGGGGGACAGCTAATGAAAAACTGTTTTTT.

V is TRBV5-4 and J is TRBJ1-4; 8 bases line up with TRBD1. The CDR3 sequence is 15 residues long. V lost 3 bases to trimming and J lost 1 base; unmatched junction nucleotides: 2. Per germline, CDR1 SGHNT and CDR2 YYREEE (reference sequence). This chain's CDR3 is CASSSDRETNEKLFF. In nucleotides, the CDR3 is TGTGCCAGCAGCTCGGACAGGGAAACTAATGAAAAACTGTTTTTT.

This clone was found once. The rearrangement links TRBV4-1 to TRBJ2-2, with 9 nucleotides matching TRBD1. Per the germline V gene, CDR1 is MGHRA and CDR2 is YSYEKL. The CDR3 loop spans 19 amino acids. Losses at the gene ends were 4 bases for V and 6 bases for J; bases not matched to a gene: 18. The CDR3 loop is CASSPKGPGQGVFAGELFF. CDR3 coding DNA: TGCGCCAGCAGCCCTAAGGGTCCGGGACAGGGAGTCTTTGCCGGGGAGCTGTTTTTT.

Only one count was recorded for this clone. V is TRBV29-1 and J is TRBJ1-1, with no clear D. Trimming took 4 bases from V and 2 from J, leaving 8 bases between them. The CDR3 has 12 amino acids. In germline, CDR1 is SQVTM, CDR2 ANQGSEA. In nucleotides, the CDR3 is TGCAGCGTTGGGTCAGCAAACACTGAAGCTTTCTTT. Its translation is CSVGSANTEAFF.

The V gene is TRBV3-1 (or the pseudogene TRBV3-2), the J gene TRBJ1-5; D ambiguous. This CDR3 comprises 15 residues. V gave up 0 bases and J gave up 4 bases, with 10 bases separating them. Germline CDR1 reads LGHDT; CDR2 reads YNNKEL (reference sequence). The CDR3 reads CASSQEPGRNQPQHF. CDR3 nucleotide sequence: TGTGCCAGCAGCCAAGAACCCGGTCGGAATCAGCCCCAGCATTTT.

The chain is built from TRBV25-1 and TRBJ1-2; TRBD1 might be the D (5 bases). The CDR3 has 13 amino acids. V lost 2 bases and J 2 bases, leaving 6 bases between the germline ends. CDR1 is MGHDK, CDR2 SYGVNS, per germline. The CDR3 sequence is CASSEPGNYGYTF. CDR3 coding DNA: TGTGCCAGCAGTGAACCAGGGAACTATGGCTACACCTTC.

The chain uses TRBV10-3 and TRBJ2-1, with TRBD2 as a possible D gene (6 bases). The germline V gene encodes CDR1 ENHRY and CDR2 SYGVKD. This CDR3 is built from 16 residues. The V end lost 4 bases, the J end lost 1 base, and 14 bases lay between the germline ends. This CDR3 reads CAISVMGLLSYNEQFF. CDR3 nucleotides: TGTGCCATCAGTGTAATGGGACTCCTTTCCTACAATGAGCAGTTCTTC.

V is TRBV11-3 and J is TRBJ2-5; D may be TRBD1 (5 bases). CDR1 is SGHNT and CDR2 is YENEEA in the germline V gene. The CDR3 is 16 amino acids. Trimming pared 5 bases from V and 0 bases from J, leaving 16 bases between. CDR3 DNA sequence: TGTGCCAGCAGCCCCCGTGCAGGGCTACACCAAGAGACCCAGTACTTC. Its protein product is CASSPRAGLHQETQYF. The full variable domain, with the rest looked up from reference TRBV11-3 and TRBJ2-5, is EAGVVQSPRYKIIEKKQPVAFWCNPISGHNTLYWYLQNLGQGPELLIRYENEEAVDDSQLPKDRFSAERLKGVDSTLKIQPAELGDSAVYLCASSPRAGLHQETQYFGPGTRLLVL.

The J gene is TRBJ2-1, the V gene TRBV6-1, with D possibly matching TRBD2 (5 bases). CDR1 MNHNS and CDR2 SASEGT come from the germline V gene. Trimming shortened V by 3 bases and J by 0 bases, and 9 bases separated the two germline ends. The CDR3 runs 15 residues. This CDR3 is CASSDEGYSYNEQFF. In DNA form, the CDR3 reads TGTGCCAGCAGTGACGAGGGATACTCCTACAATGAGCAGTTCTTC.

The chain employs TRBV12-5 and TRBJ2-7; D is possibly TRBD2 (6 bases). CDR3 size: 13 residues. The germline V gene has CDR1 LGHNT and CDR2 FRNRAP. Trimming stripped 3 bases from V and 7 bases from J, with 13 bases between. CDR3 sequence (DNA): TGTGCTAGTGGTTTTAGCGGTGGTAAGGAGCAGTACTTC. Translated: CASGFSGGKEQYF.

V and J are TRBV5-4 and TRBJ2-7, with no clear D. The germline gives CDR1 SGHNT, CDR2 YYREEE (reference sequence). V was shortened by 3 bases and J by 4 bases, with 11 bases between the two germline ends. CDR3 length: 13 amino acids. The CDR3 region has the DNA TGTGCCAGCAGCTCTTCCCCCGGGTACGAGCAGTACTTC. Translation gives CASSSSPGYEQYF. The whole variable domain, filled in from reference TRBV5-4 and TRBJ2-7, reads ETGVTQSPTHLIKTRGQQVTLRCSSQSGHNTVSWYQQALGQGPQFIFQYYREEENGRGNFPPRFSGLQFPNYSSELNVNALELDDSALYLCASSSSPGYEQYFGPGTRLTVT.

The chain uses TRBV7-6 and TRBJ1-2; D is undetermined. Germline CDR1 SGHVS, CDR2 FNYEAQ. V lost 4 bases, J lost 5 bases, and 8 bases lay in between. The length of the CDR3 is 12 residues. For the CDR3, the DNA is TGTGCCAGCAGCTCACCGACATATGGCTACACCTTC. Translating gives CASSSPTYGYTF.

This chain uses TRBV11-1 with TRBJ1-2; D unclear. The CDR3 runs 15 residues. The ends were cut back, 5 bases at V and 3 bases at J, with 16 bases in the middle. Germline CDR1 reads SGHAT; CDR2 reads FQDESV (reference sequence). The CDR3 nucleotides are TGTGCCAGCAGCCCCTCCGGGGTGTTTGACTATGGCTACACCTTC. This gives the protein CASSPSGVFDYGYTF.

The CDR3 coding sequence is TGTGCCAGCTCACCACGGGAGGCCGGTTGGGAGCAGTACTTC. Its protein is CASSPREAGWEQYF. V usage is TRBV18 and J usage is TRBJ2-7; the D gene is possibly TRBD2 (6 bases). CDR3 length: 14 residues. Germline values: CDR1 KGHSH, CDR2 LQKENI. Trimming removed 1 base from V and 7 bases from J, with 14 bases in between.

J is TRBJ1-6 and V is TRBV6-5; D is undetermined. V was clipped by 8 bases and J by 7 bases, with 9 bases between them. Germline V lookup: CDR1 MNHEY, CDR2 SVGAGI. This CDR3 has 12 residues. This CDR3 reads CASGLANSPLHF. DNA for the CDR3: TGTGCCAGCGGCCTGGCGAATTCACCCCTCCACTTT.